These 9 T cell receptor beta chains were sequenced from one sample in a study of shared clonotypes between healthy human individuals. The naive CD8 fraction comprised CD45RO-negative cells positively selected for CCR7 and excluded terminally differentiated effector memory CD45RA+ cells. The protocol was immunoSEQ multiplex PCR, while the TCRdb copy is restricted to in-frame clones and leaves out a portion. The table includes around 2,000,000 clones, about 92% detected once. The sequenced sample was naive CD8+ T cells from PBMCs. The receptors derive from a man aged 18 to 29 in good health. Some clones in this sample may be carry-over from other donors' samples.

The V gene is TRBV28, the J gene TRBJ2-2, with D unresolved. CDR1 and CDR2 (germline): MDHEN, SYDVKM. Trimming left V 7 bases short and J 0 bases short, with 9 bases between. This CDR3 region has 14 residues. The CDR3 here is CASTLDPNTGELFF. As DNA, the CDR3 is TGTGCCAGCACTTTGGACCCGAACACCGGGGAGCTGTTTTTT.

V usage is TRBV5-1 and J usage is TRBJ1-2, with 9 positions matching TRBD1. The junction had 8 bases not matched to a gene; V was cut back by 0 bases and J by 5 bases. The CDR3 runs 16 residues. Germline V gene data show CDR1 as SGHRS and CDR2 as YFSETQ. CDR3 sequence: CASSLVETGGDYGYTF. The CDR3 nucleotides read TGCGCCAGCAGCTTGGTAGAGACAGGGGGGGATTATGGCTACACCTTC.

In DNA, the CDR3 is TGCGCCAGCAGCCAAGCTCCGGGACAGGGGCCGGCGGGGCCCCAGCATTTT. Its translation: CASSQAPGQGPAGPQHF. The chain combines TRBV4-1 with TRBJ1-5; 10 nucleotides match TRBD1. The CDR3 is made up of 17 amino acids. The ends lost 1 base at V and 9 bases at J; junction bases unmatched: 12. The V gene's germline CDR1 is MGHRA and CDR2 YSYEKL.

This clone was observed once. The V and J genes are TRBV27 and TRBJ2-7; 13 nucleotides match TRBD2. Unmatched junction bases numbered 7, after V lost 5 bases and J lost 0 bases. This CDR3 has 17 amino acids. Germline loops: CDR1 MNHEY, CDR2 SMNVEV (reference sequence). CDR3 sequence: CASSPTTSGRPSYEQYF. DNA of the CDR3: TGTGCCAGCAGTCCCACGACTAGCGGGAGGCCCTCCTACGAGCAGTACTTC.

This clone was seen once. CDR3 in amino acids: CASSLSVNNEQFF. CDR3 DNA: TGTGCCAGCAGTTTATCTGTAAACAATGAGCAGTTCTTC. The chain uses TRBV27 and TRBJ2-1; D is unresolved. CDR1 and CDR2 (germline): MNHEY, SMNVEV (reference sequence). Trimming stripped 0 bases from V and 5 bases from J, with 5 bases between. This CDR3 comprises 13 residues.

V is TRBV28 and J is TRBJ2-1; D could derive from TRBD1 or TRBD2 (5 bases each). The CDR3 extends over 14 amino acids. CDR1 is MDHEN and CDR2 is SYDVKM in the germline V gene. Trimming removed 8 bases at V and 4 bases at J, with 15 bases between. The CDR3 spells CASARGGGYNEQFF. The CDR3 DNA sequence: TGTGCCAGCGCCCGCGGTGGGGGATACAATGAGCAGTTCTTC.

The rearrangement uses TRBV5-1 and TRBJ2-7, with no clear D. Trimming took 0 bases from V and 6 from J, leaving 10 bases between them. CDR1 and CDR2 from the germline V gene are SGHRS and YFSETQ. This CDR3 comprises 13 residues. CDR3 protein: CASSLDVVGEQYF. For the CDR3, the DNA is TGCGCCAGCAGCTTGGACGTGGTGGGCGAGCAGTACTTC.

The genes are TRBV11-2 and TRBJ1-1; no firm D call. This CDR3 has 14 amino acids. V lost 5 bases to trimming and J lost 1 base, with 11 bases between them. Germline CDR1 and CDR2: SGHAT and FQNNGV. CDR3 sequence reads: CASSPNVRNTEAFF. The CDR3 coding sequence is TGTGCCAGCAGCCCAAACGTTCGGAACACTGAAGCTTTCTTT.

V and J are TRBV28 and TRBJ2-1; possibly TRBD1 or TRBD2 for D (6 bases each). There are 15 residues in the CDR3. Germline loops: CDR1 MDHEN, CDR2 SYDVKM. The germline V and J ends were trimmed by 6 bases and 10 bases, with 22 bases remaining between them. The CDR3 spells CASSVSRSGAGEQFF. The CDR3 DNA sequence: TGTGCCAGCAGCGTATCGCGCTCGGGGGCCGGAGAGCAGTTCTTC.